This passage covers 18 T cell receptor beta chains from one sample sequenced in a study of blood T cells in healthy people across ages. Alongside a J-beta primer mix, a sample-barcoded 5' primer served in a second PCR lasting roughly 6 to 12 cycles. In TCRdb, the 5' RACE reads were re-called with MiXCR into one record per CDR3 protein. The sample consists of about 1.6 million distinct CDR3 sequences, 30% to 35% of them appearing once. The sequencing input was blood. The receptors originated from a woman aged 25 to 39 in good health.

There are a few counts of this clonotype. This chain's CDR3 is CASSSNYRGSWDTEAFF. CDR3 DNA sequence: TGTGCCAGCAGCTCGAATTACAGGGGCTCGTGGGACACTGAAGCTTTCTTT. The gene calls are TRBV11-2 and TRBJ1-1; 7 nucleotides agree with TRBD1. The CDR3 is 17 amino acids. The germline CDR1 and CDR2 sequences are SGHAT and FQNNGV. The J segment lost 3 bases and the V segment lost 4 bases, leaving 14 bases of the junction unmatched.

The chain employs TRBV6-5 and TRBJ1-5; D gene uncertain. Trimming cost V 6 bases and J 7 bases, with 19 bases left between them. The V gene's germline CDR1 is MNHEY and CDR2 SVGAGI. The CDR3 has 15 residues. Here the CDR3 reads CASRPGGRVRQPQHF. The CDR3, as DNA: TGTGCCAGCAGACCCGGCGGGAGGGTTCGGCAGCCCCAGCATTTT.

In its sample, this clonotype was seen many times. This rearrangement joins TRBV20-1 to TRBJ2-3, with 7 nucleotides matching TRBD2. Trimming took 6 bases from V and 1 from J; bases not matched to a gene: 10. This CDR3 is 15 amino acids long. From germline, CDR1 is DFQATT and CDR2 SNEGSKA (reference sequence). CDR3 protein: CSAPQGGAGTDTQYF. The CDR3 nucleotides are TGCAGTGCACCCCAGGGAGGGGCAGGCACAGATACGCAGTATTTT.

The chain is built from TRBV5-1 and TRBJ2-7; 7 bases fit TRBD2. Germline CDR1 and CDR2: SGHRS and YFSETQ. The trim removed 0 bases at V and 0 bases at J, leaving 9 bases unmatched. CDR3 length: 17 amino acids. DNA of the CDR3: TGCGCCAGCAGCTTGGCCGAGAATAGCGGGCCCTCCTACGAGCAGTACTTC. Protein: CASSLAENSGPSYEQYF.

This clonotype was observed a few times. The chain links TRBV15 to TRBJ2-7; tentative D call: TRBD2 (5 bases). Germline CDR1 LNHNV, CDR2 YYDKDF (reference sequence). V lost 5 bases and J lost 0, with 14 bases in between. The CDR3 sequence is 15 residues long. CDR3 residues: CATSAGYTSSYEQYF. Written as DNA, the CDR3 is TGTGCCACCAGCGCGGGCTACACTAGCTCCTACGAGCAGTACTTC.

The rearrangement uses TRBV5-1 and TRBJ1-1, with D uncertain. From germline, CDR1 is SGHRS and CDR2 YFSETQ. V shed 4 bases and J shed 3 bases, with 10 bases lying between them. The CDR3 totals 13 residues. The CDR3 region has the DNA TGCGCCAGCAGCGTCAATGTGGACACTGAAGCTTTCTTT. This sequence encodes CASSVNVDTEAFF.

This chain joins TRBV20-1 and TRBJ2-1, with D possibly being TRBD1 (6 bases). The V and J ends lost 5 bases and 4 bases respectively, with 15 bases between them. This CDR3 is built from 14 residues. CDR1 and CDR2 (germline): DFQATT, SNEGSKA (reference sequence). This chain's CDR3 is CSAPSRQEYNEQFF. For the CDR3, the DNA is TGCAGTGCTCCTTCACGACAGGAATACAATGAGCAGTTCTTC.

V usage is TRBV19 and J usage is TRBJ2-3; 8 bases agree with TRBD2. Germline V gives CDR1 LNHDA, CDR2 SQIVND (reference sequence). The CDR3 is made up of 15 amino acids. V gave up 3 bases and J gave up 1 base; unmatched junction bases: 3. Here the CDR3 DNA reads TGTGCCAGTAGTATGGTTAGCGGGGGCACAGATACGCAGTATTTT. Its protein product is CASSMVSGGTDTQYF. Variable domain in full (rest from reference TRBV19 and TRBJ2-3): DGGITQSPKYLFRKEGQNVTLSCEQNLNHDAMYWYRQDPGQGLRLIYYSQIVNDFQKGDIAEGYSVSREKKESFPLTVTSAQKNPTAFYLCASSMVSGGTDTQYFGPGTRLTVL.

This chain links TRBV4-1 with TRBJ1-1; TRBD1 is a possible D gene (5 bases). The CDR3 contains 16 residues. The germline gives CDR1 MGHRA, CDR2 YSYEKL. Trimming took off 1 base at V and 0 bases at J, with 12 bases between the two ends. The CDR3 coding sequence is TGCGCCAGCAGCCAAGTTGGTCAGGGAGTGAACACTGAAGCTTTCTTT. Its translation is CASSQVGQGVNTEAFF.

The V and J genes are TRBV4-1 and TRBJ2-1, with TRBD2 identical over 11 bases. The CDR3 has 16 residues. In germline, CDR1 is MGHRA, CDR2 YSYEKL. V shed 4 bases, J shed 6 bases, and the junction held 8 bases outside the gene matches. The CDR3 DNA reads TGCGCCAGCAGCCTTAGCGGGGGGGCCTTTCCCAATGAGCAGTTCTTC. Translating it yields CASSLSGGAFPNEQFF.

The sample holds a few counts of this clonotype. The rearrangement joins TRBV20-1 to TRBJ2-7, with D tentatively TRBD2 (6 bases). V shed 4 bases and J shed 3 bases, with 13 bases lying between them. The CDR3 contains 13 residues. The V gene's germline CDR1 is DFQATT and CDR2 SNEGSKA (reference sequence). CDR3 amino acids: CSATGTYLYEQYF. CDR3 nucleotide sequence: TGCAGTGCTACCGGGACTTATCTCTACGAGCAGTACTTC.

This chain joins TRBV4-2 and TRBJ2-1; 7 bases are a match to TRBD2. Losses at the gene ends were 0 bases for V and 12 bases for J; bases not matched to a gene: 5. There are 13 residues in the CDR3. CDR1 and CDR2 from the germline V gene are LGHNA and YNFKEQ. CDR3 bases: TGTGCCAGCAGCCAAGAAGGCAGGGAGGGGCAGTTCTTC. Encoded protein: CASSQEGREGQFF.

This clonotype appeared a few times. The chain joins TRBV7-3 to TRBJ2-5; D is possibly TRBD1 (7 bases). The J call may be wrong; the DNA end is better matched by TRBJ2-7. The CDR3 is 14 residues long. The germline gives CDR1 SGHTA, CDR2 FQGTGA. The CDR3 sequence: CASREGAGLGEQYF. CDR3 bases: TGTGCCAGCAGGGAGGGGGCAGGATTAGGCGAGCAGTACTTC.

The chain combines TRBV20-1 with TRBJ2-2; D might be TRBD2 (6 bases). The V end was cut by 1 base, the J end by 3 bases, with 12 bases between. Germline CDR1 and CDR2: DFQATT and SNEGSKA (reference sequence). This CDR3 region has 15 residues. The CDR3 loop reads CSARGWGDYTGELFF. The CDR3 nucleotides are TGCAGTGCTAGAGGGTGGGGGGACTACACCGGGGAGCTGTTTTTT.

Worth noting for this clonotype: One end of the junction varies from germline; a read error may be responsible. The chain couples TRBV25-1 to TRBJ1-1, with unresolved D. Germline V lookup: CDR1 MGHDK, CDR2 SYGVNS. This CDR3 contains 13 residues. The CDR3 nucleotides are TGTGCCAGTAGTGCTAGGGCAGCGGTTGAAGCTTTCTTT. It is translated as CASSARAAVEAFF.

This clonotype was picked up a small number of times. The rearrangement joins TRBV7-8 to TRBJ2-6; 9 nucleotides agree with TRBD2. Germline V CDR1 and CDR2: SGHVS, FQNEAQ. The CDR3 length is 19 residues. The J segment lost 0 bases and the V segment lost 5 bases, leaving 11 bases of the junction unmatched. The DNA of the CDR3 is TGTGCCAGCAGCCCCCGGCTAGCGGGGACCTTCTCTGGGGCCAACGTCCTGACTTTC. Protein: CASSPRLAGTFSGANVLTF.

This clonotype was detected only a few times. The rearrangement links TRBV9 to TRBJ2-3; 9 nucleotides line up with TRBD2. Germline CDR1 SGDLS, CDR2 YYNGEE. V gave up 0 bases and J gave up 2 bases; unmatched junction bases: 10. This CDR3 is 18 amino acids long. CDR3 bases: TGTGCCAGCAGCGTAGGGGGGCTAGCGGGGACCTTCACAGATACGCAGTATTTT. Protein: CASSVGGLAGTFTDTQYF.

The chain employs TRBV7-9 and TRBJ2-5; TRBD2 aligns across 11 bases. Germline values: CDR1 SEHNR, CDR2 FQNEAQ (reference sequence). The ends lost 5 bases at V and 11 bases at J; junction bases unmatched: 13. CDR3 length: 15 amino acids. The CDR3 loop is CASSARTSGLDEQYF. The CDR3 DNA reads TGTGCCAGCAGCGCCAGGACTAGCGGGCTCGATGAGCAGTACTTC.